The clone carrying this T cell receptor (beta chain) was found a few times. Its antigen is as yet unknown. A read error may produce the germline difference seen at one junction end. This sample is part of a study of T-cell reconstitution after alpha-beta-depleted transplantation in children. The CDR3 loop spans 13 amino acids. CDR1 SEHNR and CDR2 FQNEAQ come from the germline V gene (reference sequence). This sample's TCRbeta library carried unique molecular identifier barcodes. TCRdb ran MiXCR on the PCR reads and lists one entry per CDR3 protein. This sample has about 460,000 distinct CDR3 sequences, with 11% found just once. Study results and limitations: At the one-year point after transplant, T-cell counts and TCRbeta diversity were found to come mostly from T cells that had been newly produced. Several hundred rapidly expanded clones from non-depleted graft cells reportedly supplied alpha-beta T cells about two months post-transplant. Surviving thymic progenitors and recipient T cells were the source of high TCRbeta diversity at day 60 in some patients.

This specimen consisted of PBMCs, mostly from graft donor cells, obtained 180 days after TCRalphabeta/CD19-depleted stem cell transplant. The genes are TRBV7-9 and TRBJ2-7, with 9 bases identical to TRBD2. This receptor was taken from a female patient aged 2-10 years who had a stem cell transplant for aplastic anemia, so the T cells may come from the graft donor. DNA for the CDR3: TGTGCCAGCAGCATAGCGGGAGTGGGCGAGCAGTACTTC. Translating gives CASSIAGVGEQYF. The full variable domain, with the rest looked up from reference TRBV7-9 and TRBJ2-7, is DTGVSQNPRHKITKRGQNVTFRCDPISEHNRLYWYRQTLGQGPEFLTYFQNEAQLEKSRLLSDRFSAERPKGSFSTLEIQRTEQGDSAMYLCASSIAGVGEQYFGPGTRLTVT.